Each of the 18 T cell receptor beta chains below was sequenced from the same sample in a study of blood T cell repertoires in COVID-19. Libraries were prepared by immunoSEQ multiplex PCR; TCRdb keeps only in-frame clonotypes and omits some of them. The sample includes 60,000 to 70,000 clones, 88% of them seen just once. The sample comprised PBMCs or T cells enriched from blood (not recorded which). The receptors come from a middle-aged woman who had recovered from COVID-19.

This chain connects TRBV5-6 to TRBJ2-1, with D unclear. CDR3 size: 13 residues. Deletions cut 1 base from V and 8 bases from J, with 10 bases between. Germline lookup yields CDR1 SGHDT and CDR2 YYEEEE. CDR3 DNA: TGTGCCAGCAGCTTGTCCTATGGAGATGAGCAGTTCTTC. This sequence encodes CASSLSYGDEQFF.

The chain links TRBV27 to TRBJ1-1; D remains unclear. Trimming removed 0 bases from V and 8 bases from J, with 7 bases in between. Germline lookup yields CDR1 MNHEY and CDR2 SMNVEV (reference sequence). This CDR3 is 12 amino acids long. The CDR3 coding sequence is TGTGCCAGCAGTTTATCGGGGAGGGAAGCTTTCTTT. Translating gives CASSLSGREAFF.

This CDR3 reads CASSLEFRSIYGYTF. The DNA for the CDR3 is TGCGCCAGCAGCTTAGAGTTTCGGAGTATCTATGGCTACACCTTC. V and J are TRBV5-1 and TRBJ1-2; unclear D gene. V shed 2 bases and J shed 4 bases, with 15 bases lying between them. This CDR3 has 15 amino acids. Germline lookup yields CDR1 SGHRS and CDR2 YFSETQ.

This chain connects TRBV5-1 to TRBJ1-1; no clear D gene. CDR1 is SGHRS, CDR2 YFSETQ, per germline. The V and J ends lost 4 bases and 4 bases respectively, with 17 bases between them. The CDR3 runs to 15 residues. The CDR3 loop is CASSPVSYTGTEAFF. The CDR3 nucleotides are TGCGCCAGCAGCCCCGTTTCCTATACGGGCACTGAAGCTTTCTTT. The entire variable domain, with the rest obtained from reference TRBV5-1 and TRBJ1-1, is as follows: KAGVTQTPRYLIKTRGQQVTLSCSPISGHRSVSWYQQTPGQGLQFLFEYFSETQRNKGNFPGRFSGRQFSNSRSEMNVSTLELGDSALYLCASSPVSYTGTEAFFGQGTRLTVV.

The V and J genes are TRBV19 and TRBJ2-2, with no clear D. This CDR3 comprises 13 residues. CDR1 and CDR2 from the germline V gene are LNHDA and SQIVND (reference sequence). V lost 3 bases and J 2 bases, leaving 4 bases between the germline ends. CDR3 bases: TGTGCCAGTAGTATTCTCAACACCGGGGAGCTGTTTTTT. Encoded protein: CASSILNTGELFF.

The chain joins TRBV5-4 to TRBJ1-4, with D hard to call. The germline CDR1 and CDR2 sequences are SGHNT and YYREEE (reference sequence). V was cut by 6 bases and J by 0 bases, with 12 bases left in between. The CDR3 spans 15 residues. CDR3 bases: TGTGCCAGCACCCGGGCGGGAGCAACTAATGAAAAACTGTTTTTT. Translated, it gives CASTRAGATNEKLFF.

The chain employs TRBV5-4 and TRBJ1-4; TRBD1 aligns across 8 bases. CDR3 length: 14 amino acids. The V and J ends lost 7 bases and 4 bases, in that order; junction bases with no gene match: 6. CDR1 and CDR2 (germline): SGHNT, YYREEE (reference sequence). Written as DNA, the CDR3 is TGTGCCAGCTCCCAGGGGGCGATTAATGAAAAACTGTTTTTT. Amino acids: CASSQGAINEKLFF. Complete variable domain (other parts from reference TRBV5-4 and TRBJ1-4): ETGVTQSPTHLIKTRGQQVTLRCSSQSGHNTVSWYQQALGQGPQFIFQYYREEENGRGNFPPRFSGLQFPNYSSELNVNALELDDSALYLCASSQGAINEKLFFGSGTQLSVL.

V is TRBV7-7 and J is TRBJ1-2; 10 positions match TRBD1. The ends lost 5 bases at V and 7 bases at J; junction bases unmatched: 13. The CDR3 runs to 16 residues. CDR1 and CDR2 from the germline V gene are SSHAT and FNYEAQ (reference sequence). CDR3 bases: TGTGCCAGCAGCCAAGACAGGGGGCGCACGGAAGGTGGCTACACCTTC. Translation: CASSQDRGRTEGGYTF.

The V and J genes are TRBV10-1 and TRBJ2-1, with 9 nucleotides matching TRBD1. The germline V gene has CDR1 WNHNN and CDR2 SYGVQD (reference sequence). V gave up 4 bases and J gave up 7 bases; unmatched junction bases: 11. The CDR3 sequence is 16 residues long. Here the CDR3 reads CASSGPGTGKRNEQFF. DNA of the CDR3: TGCGCCAGCAGTGGTCCCGGGACAGGGAAACGTAATGAGCAGTTCTTC.

V and J are TRBV27 and TRBJ1-1; possibly TRBD1 for D (6 bases). This CDR3 region has 15 residues. From germline, CDR1 is MNHEY and CDR2 SMNVEV (reference sequence). Trimming removed 6 bases at V and 2 bases at J, with 16 bases between. The CDR3 is CASSLALGANTEAFF. CDR3 DNA: TGTGCCAGCAGCCTCGCGTTGGGGGCCAACACTGAAGCTTTCTTT.

V is TRBV9 and J is TRBJ2-3; 14 nucleotides match TRBD2. The CDR3 runs 18 residues. Trimming cost V 0 bases and J 2 bases; bases outside gene matches: 5. Germline CDR1 reads SGDLS; CDR2 reads YYNGEE. The CDR3 sequence is CASSVGTSGGISTDTQYF. Written as DNA, the CDR3 is TGTGCCAGCAGCGTAGGGACTAGCGGGGGGATTTCCACAGATACGCAGTATTTT.

The CDR3 spells CASTLSIPGLAGPVRDTQYF. The CDR3 DNA is TGTGCCAGCACTCTAAGTATTCCGGGACTAGCGGGACCTGTCAGAGATACGCAGTATTTT. The rearrangement joins TRBV3-1 (or the pseudogene TRBV3-2) to TRBJ2-3; 13 bases agree with TRBD2. The germline V gene encodes CDR1 LGHDT and CDR2 YNNKEL (reference sequence). The CDR3 spans 20 residues. Trimming removed 7 bases from V and 5 bases from J; junction bases left unmatched: 21.

V usage is TRBV2 and J usage is TRBJ1-2; D not resolved. The V gene lost 1 base and the J gene lost 4 bases, with 7 bases spanning the gap. The V gene's germline CDR1 is SNHLY and CDR2 FYNNEI. CDR3 length: 13 amino acids. This CDR3 is CASSEGTIYGYTF. The CDR3 region has the DNA TGTGCCAGCAGTGAAGGGACTATCTATGGCTACACCTTC.

The chain joins TRBV5-1 to TRBJ2-1; TRBD2 aligns across 10 bases. The CDR3 length is 17 residues. The J segment lost 4 bases and the V segment lost 4 bases, leaving 11 bases of the junction unmatched. In germline, CDR1 is SGHRS, CDR2 YFSETQ. The CDR3 loop reads CASSPTASGGWYNEQFF. The CDR3 region has the DNA TGCGCCAGCAGCCCGACGGCTAGCGGGGGATGGTACAATGAGCAGTTCTTC.

CDR3 sequence: CASSSRQASTDTQYF. CDR3 DNA sequence: TGTGCCAGCTCGTCCCGACAGGCCAGCACAGATACGCAGTATTTT. V is TRBV18 and J is TRBJ2-3, with TRBD1 as a possible D gene (6 bases). V lost 6 bases to trimming and J lost 0 bases, with 13 bases between them. The germline V gene has CDR1 KGHSH and CDR2 LQKENI. CDR3 size: 15 residues.

The rearrangement joins TRBV13 to TRBJ1-2; a possible D gene is TRBD1 (5 bases). Germline V gene sequence: CDR1 PRHDT, CDR2 FYEKMQ (reference sequence). CDR3 length: 13 amino acids. V lost 8 bases to trimming and J lost 8 bases, with 18 bases between them. Written as DNA, the CDR3 is TGTGCCAGCCACAGGTCCCGGCTGAGGGGCTACACCTTC. Its protein is CASHRSRLRGYTF.

The chain employs TRBV3-1 (or the pseudogene TRBV3-2) and TRBJ1-2; a possible D gene is TRBD1 (6 bases). Germline CDR1 LGHDT, CDR2 YNNKEL (reference sequence). The V end was cut by 0 bases, the J end by 0 bases, with 11 bases between. The CDR3 consists of 16 residues. CDR3 sequence reads: CASSQDLGASNYGYTF. DNA of the CDR3: TGTGCCAGCAGCCAAGATTTGGGGGCCTCTAACTATGGCTACACCTTC.

The CDR3 protein is CASSSTGGNQPQHF. The CDR3 nucleotides are TGTGCCAGTAGTTCAACAGGGGGCAATCAGCCCCAGCATTTT. This sequence joins TRBV19 and TRBJ1-5, with TRBD1 matching 7 bases. The length of the CDR3 is 14 residues. Looked up from germline, CDR1 is LNHDA and CDR2 is SQIVND (reference sequence). V lost 5 bases, J lost 2 bases, and 3 bases stayed unmatched.